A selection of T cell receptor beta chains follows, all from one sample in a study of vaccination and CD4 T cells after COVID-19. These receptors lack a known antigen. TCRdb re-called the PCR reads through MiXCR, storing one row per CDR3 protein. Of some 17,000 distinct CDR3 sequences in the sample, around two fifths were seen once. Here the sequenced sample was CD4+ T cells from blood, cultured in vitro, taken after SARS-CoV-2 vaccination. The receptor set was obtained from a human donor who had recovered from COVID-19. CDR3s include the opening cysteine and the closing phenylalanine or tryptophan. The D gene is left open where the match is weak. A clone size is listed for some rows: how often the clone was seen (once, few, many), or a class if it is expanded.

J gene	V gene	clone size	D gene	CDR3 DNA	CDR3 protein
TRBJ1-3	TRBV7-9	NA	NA	TGTGCCAGCAGCCCAGGACTGTCAATTAGCTCTGGAAACACCATATATTTT	CASSPGLSISSGNTIYF
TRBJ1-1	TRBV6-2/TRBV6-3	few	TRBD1	TGTGCCAGCAAGACAGGGAACATGAACACTGAAGCTTTCTTT	CASKTGNMNTEAFF
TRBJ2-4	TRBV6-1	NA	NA	TGTGCCAGCAGCCAGACTCCTCTAGCCTCCAAAAACATTCAGTACTTC	CASSQTPLASKNIQYF
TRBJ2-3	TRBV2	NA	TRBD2	TGTGCCAGCAGTGCTCCGACTAGCGGCGATACGCAGTATTTT	CASSAPTSGDTQYF
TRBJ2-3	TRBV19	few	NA	TGTGCCAGTAGTATCCCCTCGATCCTGGGTCTAGTGAGCACAGATACGCAGTATTTT	CASSIPSILGLVSTDTQYF
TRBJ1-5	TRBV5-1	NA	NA	TGCGCCAGCAGGAGGGGGGCTAATCAGCCCCAGCATTTT	CASRRGANQPQHF
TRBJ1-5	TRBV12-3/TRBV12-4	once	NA	TGTGCCAGCAGCCGGGACAACCACCCGAATCAGCCCCAGCATTTT	CASSRDNHPNQPQHF
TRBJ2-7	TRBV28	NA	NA	TGTGCCAGCAGTTTAGGCCAGCCTCTCTACGAGCAGTACTTC	CASSLGQPLYEQYF
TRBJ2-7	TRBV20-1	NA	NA	TGCAGTGCTAGTTCCAGGGGTTACCAGCAGTACTTC	CSASSRGYQQYF
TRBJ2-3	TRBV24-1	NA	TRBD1	TGTGCCACCTCCGACAGGGTTCTTACAGATACGCAGTATTTT	CATSDRVLTDTQYF
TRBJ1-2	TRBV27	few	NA	TGTGCCAGTTCACCTCTTCCTCCGGGAACAACTAACTATGGCTACACCTTC	CASSPLPPGTTNYGYTF
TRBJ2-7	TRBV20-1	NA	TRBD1	TGCAGTGTTCCGGGACAGGGGGGAAACTACGAGCAGTACTTC	CSVPGQGGNYEQYF
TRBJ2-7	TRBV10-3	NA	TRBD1	TGTGCCATCAGCGGACCCTCGGGACAGGGGAACTACGAGCAGTACTTC	CAISGPSGQGNYEQYF
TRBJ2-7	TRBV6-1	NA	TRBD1	TGTGCCACCGGGACAGTCTCCTACGAGCAGTACTTC	CATGTVSYEQYF
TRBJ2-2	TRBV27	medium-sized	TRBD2	TGTGCCAGCAGTTTGCAGCGGGGGTGGACCGGGGAGCTGTTTTTT	CASSLQRGWTGELFF
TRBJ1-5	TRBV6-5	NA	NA	TGTGCCAGCAGTTACTCGCCCGGCAATCAGCCCCAGCATTTT	CASSYSPGNQPQHF
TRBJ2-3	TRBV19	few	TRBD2	TGTGCCAGTGGGACTAGCGGTAGCACAGATACGCAGTATTTT	CASGTSGSTDTQYF
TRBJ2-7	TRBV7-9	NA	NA	TGTGCCAGCAGCTTAGCGCGGGACCAGCCCTACGAGCAGTACTTC	CASSLARDQPYEQYF
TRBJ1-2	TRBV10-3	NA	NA	TGTGCCATCAGTGACAACTATGGCTACACCTTC	CAISDNYGYTF
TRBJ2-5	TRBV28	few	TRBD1	TGTGCCAGCAGTTCCCTGGGACAGGGGGCGAGGGAGACCCAGTACTTC	CASSSLGQGARETQYF
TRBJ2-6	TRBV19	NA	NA	TGTGCCAGTAGTATTAGGGGATTTGGGGCCAACGTCCTGACTTTC	CASSIRGFGANVLTF
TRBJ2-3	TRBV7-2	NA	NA	TGTGCCAGCAGCTTAGCGGGGACTGCCAGCACAGATACGCAGTATTTT	CASSLAGTASTDTQYF
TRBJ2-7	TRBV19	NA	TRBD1	TGTGCCAGTAGTCCTGGACAGGGCCGCTCCTACGAGCAGTACTTC	CASSPGQGRSYEQYF
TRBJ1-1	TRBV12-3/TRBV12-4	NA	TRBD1	TGTGCCAGCAGCGACAGGGTGTGGGACACTGAAGCTTTCTTT	CASSDRVWDTEAFF
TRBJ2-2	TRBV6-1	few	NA	TGTGCCAGCAGACACAGGGACGGAGCGAACACCGGGGAGCTGTTTTTT	CASRHRDGANTGELFF
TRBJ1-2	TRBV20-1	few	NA	TGCAGTGCTTCAGCTTTTAACTATGGCTACACCTTC	CSASAFNYGYTF
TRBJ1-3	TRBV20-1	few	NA	TGCAGTGCTAGAGAGGGCAGCCAGTACTCTGGAAACACCATATATTTT	CSAREGSQYSGNTIYF
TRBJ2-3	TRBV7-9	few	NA	TGTGCCAGCAGCTTTGGGAGGAATACGAACCGAGGAGATACGCAGTATTTT	CASSFGRNTNRGDTQYF
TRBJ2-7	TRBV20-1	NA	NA	TGCAGTGCTACCACAGCGTTCGAGCAGTACTTC	CSATTAFEQYF
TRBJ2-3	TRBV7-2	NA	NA	TGTGCCAGCAGCTTAAGGGCCCGTGCTAACTTATTTGATACGCAGTATTTT	CASSLRARANLFDTQYF
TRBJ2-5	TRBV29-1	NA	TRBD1	TGCAGCACTAGACAGGGAGCAGAGACCCAGTACTTC	CSTRQGAETQYF
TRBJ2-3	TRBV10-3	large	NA	TGTGCCATCAGTGAAGGGCAGGGAAGCACAGATACGCAGTATTTT	CAISEGQGSTDTQYF
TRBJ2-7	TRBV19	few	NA	TGTGCCAGTTCTGGGGGGGACCTAAGGGGGAACGAGCAGTACTTC	CASSGGDLRGNEQYF
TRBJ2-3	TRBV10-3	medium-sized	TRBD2	TGTGCCATCAGTCCTGGACTAGCGAGCACAGATACGCAGTATTTT	CAISPGLASTDTQYF
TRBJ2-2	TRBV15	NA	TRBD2	TGTGCCACCAGCCGATTCATCTCCGGGTTGAGCGGGAGGAGTACCGGGGAGCTGTTTTTT	CATSRFISGLSGRSTGELFF
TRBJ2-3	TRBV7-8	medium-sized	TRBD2	TGTGCCAGCAGCCCCGGACTAGCGGGAGGACCAGATACGCAGTATTTT	CASSPGLAGGPDTQYF
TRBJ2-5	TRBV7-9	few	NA	TGTGCCAGCAACCAAACCCCAGAGACCCAGTACTTC	CASNQTPETQYF
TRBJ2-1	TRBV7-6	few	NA	TGTGCCAGCAGCTTCAAGGGAGCAGGAAGGCTCAATGAGCAGTTCTTC	CASSFKGAGRLNEQFF
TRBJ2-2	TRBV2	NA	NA	TGTGCCAGCAGTGAACAGACTGCGAACACCGGGGAGCTGTTTTTT	CASSEQTANTGELFF
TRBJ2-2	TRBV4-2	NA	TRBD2	TGTGCCAGCAGCCAAGGGGGACTAGCGGACCTCACCGGGGAGCTGTTTTTT	CASSQGGLADLTGELFF
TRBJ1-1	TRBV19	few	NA	TGTGCCAGTAGTAGGGGACGGAACACTGAAGCTTTCTTT	CASSRGRNTEAFF
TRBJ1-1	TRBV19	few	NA	TGTGCCAGTAGTATAGGCATGAACACTGAAGCTTTCTTT	CASSIGMNTEAFF
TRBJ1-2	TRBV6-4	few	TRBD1	TGTGCCACCTGGGACAGCTATGGCTACACCTTC	CATWDSYGYTF
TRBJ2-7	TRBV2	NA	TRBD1	TGTGCCAGTTTTGGACAGGGCGGTGGGGAGCAGTACTTC	CASFGQGGGEQYF
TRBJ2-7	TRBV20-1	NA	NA	TGCAGTCTCGATAAGGGGGTTAACGAGCAGTACTTC	CSLDKGVNEQYF
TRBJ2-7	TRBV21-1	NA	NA	TGTGCCAGCAGCAAAGAATATCGACTAGCGGGAGGTAGGCAGTACTTC	CASSKEYRLAGGRQYF
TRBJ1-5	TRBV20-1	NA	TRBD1	TGCAGTGCTAGAGATCGGTTGACAGGGGGATTCAATCAGCCCCAGCATTTT	CSARDRLTGGFNQPQHF
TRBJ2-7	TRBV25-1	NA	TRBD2	TGTGCCAGCAGTGGGGAGGGTAGCGGGAGGGCGTACGAGCAGTACTTC	CASSGEGSGRAYEQYF
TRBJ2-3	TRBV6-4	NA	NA	TGTGCCAGCAGCCTCGGGCCGGAGGGAACAGATACGCAGTATTTT	CASSLGPEGTDTQYF
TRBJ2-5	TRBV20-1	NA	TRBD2	TGCAGTGCTAGAGATAGTTCTAGCGGGGATGGAGAGACCCAGTACTTC	CSARDSSSGDGETQYF
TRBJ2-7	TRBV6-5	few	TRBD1	TGTGCCAGCAGTTACTCGACGGGACAGGCCTACGAGCAGTACTTC	CASSYSTGQAYEQYF
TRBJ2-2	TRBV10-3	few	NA	TGTGCCATAACGGGCCCCGGGTTTGGGGAGCTGTTTTTT	CAITGPGFGELFF
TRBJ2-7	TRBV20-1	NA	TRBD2	TGCAGTGCCGAGACATGGACTAGCGGGACCTACGAGCAGTACTTC	CSAETWTSGTYEQYF
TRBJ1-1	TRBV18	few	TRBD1	TGTGCCAGCTCACGAGGGGGCTCGGGCCTGAACACTGAAGCTTTCTTT	CASSRGGSGLNTEAFF
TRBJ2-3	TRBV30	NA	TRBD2	TGTGCCTGGAGAAGGGGCGGGAGTAATGTAGATACGCAGTATTTT	CAWRRGGSNVDTQYF
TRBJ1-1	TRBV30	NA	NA	TGTGCCTGGAGTGTAGGGTTGAACACTGAAGCTTTCTTT	CAWSVGLNTEAFF
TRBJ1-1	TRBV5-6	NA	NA	TGTGCCAGCTACCCATATCAGAGGAACGGATTGGCTTTCTTT	CASYPYQRNGLAFF